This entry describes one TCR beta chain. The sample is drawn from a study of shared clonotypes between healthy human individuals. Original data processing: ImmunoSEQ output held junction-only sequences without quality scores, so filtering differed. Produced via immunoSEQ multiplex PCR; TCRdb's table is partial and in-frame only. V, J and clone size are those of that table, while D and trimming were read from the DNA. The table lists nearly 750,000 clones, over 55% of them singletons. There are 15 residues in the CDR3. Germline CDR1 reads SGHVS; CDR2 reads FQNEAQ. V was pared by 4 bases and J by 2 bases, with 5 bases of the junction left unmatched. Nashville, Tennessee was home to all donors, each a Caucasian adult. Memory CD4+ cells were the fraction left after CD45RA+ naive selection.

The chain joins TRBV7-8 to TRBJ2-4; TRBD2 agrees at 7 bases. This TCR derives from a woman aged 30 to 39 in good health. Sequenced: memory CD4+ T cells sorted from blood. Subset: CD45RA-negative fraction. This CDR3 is CASSSPGGPKNIQYF. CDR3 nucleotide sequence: TGTGCCAGCAGCTCCCCGGGAGGCCCCAAAAACATTCAGTACTTC. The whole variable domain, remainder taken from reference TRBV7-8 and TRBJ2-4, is GAGVSQSPRYKVAKRGQDVALRCDPISGHVSLFWYQQALGQGPEFLTYFQNEAQLDKSGLPSDRFFAERPEGSVSTLKIQRTQQEDSAVYLCASSSPGGPKNIQYFGAGTRLSVL.